The T cell receptor beta chain under discussion was sequenced for a study of cytomegalovirus exposure and HLA in healthy donors. Study-wide results and caveats: The study put around 180 TCR beta chains on its list as cytomegalovirus-associated.

This CDR3 has 15 amino acids. Per germline, CDR1 MDHEN and CDR2 SYDVKM. Trimming at V came to 7 bases and at J to 5 bases, leaving 10 bases not matched to a gene. PCR employed 60 Vbeta and 13 Jbeta primers. TCRdb's table, derived via immunoSEQ multiplex PCR, lists solely in-frame clones and lacks some. The record lists about 200,000 clones, of which the ten most abundant hold roughly 1.1%. As to this clone: Its target is unknown.

The gene calls are TRBV28 and TRBJ1-2; TRBD1 matches at 10 bases. The source material was PBMCs. This clonotype originated in a girl aged 2 to 9 in good health and CMV-seropositive. The CDR3 sequence: CASNIPGTGEYGYTF. The CDR3 coding sequence is TGTGCCAGCAATATTCCCGGGACAGGGGAGTATGGCTACACCTTC.